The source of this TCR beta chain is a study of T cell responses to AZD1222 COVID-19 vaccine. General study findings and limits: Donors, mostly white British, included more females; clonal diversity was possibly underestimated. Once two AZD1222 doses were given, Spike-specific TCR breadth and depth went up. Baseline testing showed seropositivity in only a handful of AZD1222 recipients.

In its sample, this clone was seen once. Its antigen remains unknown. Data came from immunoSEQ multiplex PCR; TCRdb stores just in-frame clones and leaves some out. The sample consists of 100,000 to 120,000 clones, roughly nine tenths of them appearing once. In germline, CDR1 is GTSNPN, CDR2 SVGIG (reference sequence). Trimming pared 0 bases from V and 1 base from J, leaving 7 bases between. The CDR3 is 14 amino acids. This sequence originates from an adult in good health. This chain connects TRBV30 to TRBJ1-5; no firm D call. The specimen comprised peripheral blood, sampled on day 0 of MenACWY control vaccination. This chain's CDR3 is CAWSVRVSNQPQHF. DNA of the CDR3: TGTGCCTGGAGTGTACGGGTGAGCAATCAGCCCCAGCATTTT. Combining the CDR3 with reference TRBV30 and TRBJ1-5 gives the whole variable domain SQTIHQWPATLVQPVGSPLSLECTVEGTSNPNLYWYRQAAGRGLQLLFYSVGIGQISSEVPQNLSASRPQDRQFILSSKKLLLSDSGFYLCAWSVRVSNQPQHFGDGTRLSIL.